These 26 T cell receptor beta chains were sequenced from one sample in a study of early T cells in non-severe SARS-CoV-2 infection. TCRdb reanalysed the 5' RACE reads using MiXCR and keeps one entry per CDR3 protein. Here the sample spans some 50,000 distinct CDR3 sequences, about 10% being singletons. Material: whole blood. Receptors originate from an adult who was a healthcare worker with PCR-confirmed SARS-CoV-2 infection or an uninfected control (not recorded which).

The sample holds a few counts of this clonotype. This chain links TRBV27 with TRBJ2-2; 10 bases are shared with TRBD2. CDR3 length equals 15 residues. The junction had 5 bases not matched to a gene; V was cut back by 6 bases and J by 4 bases. Germline V gives CDR1 MNHEY, CDR2 SMNVEV (reference sequence). CDR3 nucleotides: TGTGCCAGCAGACGTCTAGCGGGAGTCACCGGGGAGCTGTTTTTT. Protein sequence: CASRRLAGVTGELFF.

The chain recombines TRBV28 with TRBJ1-1; D is unresolved. Germline V lookup: CDR1 MDHEN, CDR2 SYDVKM. The CDR3 consists of 12 residues. The V end was cut by 3 bases, the J end by 10 bases, with 12 bases between. DNA for the CDR3: TGTGCCAGCAGTTTGGGCGGAGTAGGAGCTTTCTTT. It is translated as CASSLGGVGAFF.

This clonotype showed up many times. The V call is TRBV12-3 or TRBV12-4, the J call TRBJ2-3; TRBD2 matches 7 bases. This CDR3 is built from 14 residues. V dropped 5 bases and J dropped 5; count of bases not matched to a gene: 7. The CDR3 protein is CASSPGEGGDTQYF. The CDR3 DNA is TGTGCCAGCAGTCCCGGGGAGGGAGGAGATACGCAGTATTTT.

This clonotype was seen many times. The V and J genes are TRBV7-9 and TRBJ2-7; possibly TRBD1 for D (6 bases). The CDR3 has 14 amino acids. Trimming cost V 6 bases and J 0 bases, with 12 bases left between them. Germline loops: CDR1 SEHNR, CDR2 FQNEAQ (reference sequence). CDR3 sequence: CASRGQQTSYEQYF. In nucleotides, the CDR3 is TGTGCCAGCAGAGGACAGCAGACCTCCTACGAGCAGTACTTC. Together with reference TRBV7-9 and TRBJ2-7, the CDR3 gives the full variable domain: DTGVSQNPRHKITKRGQNVTFRCDPISEHNRLYWYRQTLGQGPEFLTYFQNEAQLEKSRLLSDRFSAERPKGSFSTLEIQRTEQGDSAMYLCASRGQQTSYEQYFGPGTRLTVT.

This clonotype was picked up a small number of times. The chain links TRBV9 to TRBJ2-4; no reliable D call. V lost 6 bases and J lost 5, with 15 bases in between. Germline CDR1 and CDR2: SGDLS and YYNGEE. The CDR3 totals 14 residues. CDR3 protein: CASNRDGWENIQYF. DNA for the CDR3: TGTGCCAGCAATCGAGACGGATGGGAAAACATTCAGTACTTC. Filled out from reference TRBV9 and TRBJ2-4, the complete variable domain reads DSGVTQTPKHLITATGQRVTLRCSPRSGDLSVYWYQQSLDQGLQFLIQYYNGEERAKGNILERFSAQQFPDLHSELNLSSLELGDSALYFCASNRDGWENIQYFGAGTRLSVL.

This chain links TRBV12-3 or TRBV12-4 with TRBJ2-3, with D possibly being TRBD1 (6 bases). V was pared by 7 bases and J by 2 bases, with 25 bases between. This CDR3 has 18 amino acids. In nucleotides, the CDR3 is TGTGCCAGCAATAAACAGGGAACTAAATTCCCGGACACAGATACGCAGTATTTT. This encodes CASNKQGTKFPDTDTQYF.

Written as DNA, the CDR3 is TGTGCCAGCAGTTTAGCGGGACTGACACGTCATGAGCAGTTCTTC. It codes for CASSLAGLTRHEQFF. The V and J genes are TRBV12-3 or TRBV12-4 and TRBJ2-1; a weak D match, TRBD2 (6 bases). This CDR3 contains 15 residues. V gave up 0 bases and J gave up 8 bases, with 14 bases separating them.

The chain carries TRBV11-1 and TRBJ2-1; TRBD2 matches 10 bases. The V gene end was trimmed by 1 base and the J gene end by 12 bases; junction bases not matched to a gene: 6. Germline CDR1 reads SGHAT; CDR2 reads FQDESV (reference sequence). The CDR3 extends over 14 amino acids. The CDR3 reads CASSLGLAGVGQFF. The CDR3 DNA reads TGTGCCAGCAGCTTAGGGCTAGCGGGAGTAGGGCAGTTCTTC.

The V call is TRBV6-2 or TRBV6-3, the J call TRBJ2-1; D uncertain. With 3 bases removed from V and 13 bases from J, the gap between germline ends came to 13 bases. Germline V CDR1 and CDR2: MNHEY, SVGEGT. The CDR3 spans 12 residues. The CDR3 region is CASSYVQPFQFF. The CDR3, as DNA: TGTGCCAGCAGTTATGTACAGCCCTTTCAGTTCTTC.

This clonotype was picked up many times. This chain's CDR3 is CATDGFRDPSNQPQHF. The CDR3 nucleotides are TGTGCCACTGACGGGTTTCGAGACCCTAGCAATCAGCCCCAGCATTTT. The chain recombines TRBV19 with TRBJ1-5; D is undetermined. From germline, CDR1 is LNHDA and CDR2 SQIVND (reference sequence). This CDR3 has 16 residues. Trimming took off 10 bases at V and 0 bases at J, with 19 bases between the two ends.

This clonotype was seen at least ten times. V is TRBV7-2 and J is TRBJ2-1; D is unclear. CDR1 and CDR2 (germline): SGHTA, FQGNSA. Between the trimmed V and J ends, which lost 2 bases and 8 bases, there was a span of 10 bases. This CDR3 contains 13 residues. CDR3 residues: CASSLLMWDEQFF. In DNA form, the CDR3 reads TGTGCCAGCAGCTTATTGATGTGGGATGAGCAGTTCTTC.

This clonotype was recorded at least ten times. The chain recombines TRBV9 with TRBJ2-2; TRBD1 aligns across 7 bases. J was trimmed by 3 bases and V by 0 bases; bases with no gene match: 5. The CDR3 has 16 amino acids. Per germline, CDR1 SGDLS and CDR2 YYNGEE. The CDR3 spells CASSVGGGFDTGELFF. The CDR3 DNA is TGTGCCAGCAGCGTAGGAGGGGGCTTCGACACCGGGGAGCTGTTTTTT.

The CDR3 nucleotides read TGTGCCAGCAGCCCCGACCCCAGGGGGGTAGAGACCCAGTACTTC. This sequence encodes CASSPDPRGVETQYF. This chain joins TRBV21-1 and TRBJ2-5; the table calls TRBD1, which could not be checked here. TRBV21-1 is shown as a pseudogene. This CDR3 is built from 15 residues.

This clonotype was recorded a few times. The chain carries TRBV7-8 and TRBJ2-7, with 7 bases aligning to TRBD1. J gave up 3 bases and V 5 bases, and 4 bases lay outside the gene matches. This CDR3 region has 13 residues. Germline V gives CDR1 SGHVS, CDR2 FQNEAQ. The CDR3 DNA sequence: TGTGCCAGCAGCCAGACAGGGCGCTACGAGCAGTACTTC. Translated, it gives CASSQTGRYEQYF.

This sequence joins TRBV7-2 and TRBJ2-5; D uncertain. The germline CDR1 and CDR2 sequences are SGHTA and FQGNSA. The CDR3 covers 14 residues. V was shortened by 0 bases and J by 4 bases, with 9 bases between the two germline ends. CDR3 in amino acids: CASSLADVVETQYF. The CDR3 DNA reads as TGTGCCAGCAGCTTAGCCGATGTAGTAGAGACCCAGTACTTC. Full variable domain (remainder filled in from reference TRBV7-2 and TRBJ2-5): GAGVSQSPSNKVTEKGKDVELRCDPISGHTALYWYRQSLGQGLEFLIYFQGNSAPDKSGLPSDRFSAERTGGSVSTLTIQRTQQEDSAVYLCASSLADVVETQYFGPGTRLLVL.

CDR3 residues: CSASIRGRVYEQYF. The DNA of the CDR3 is TGCAGCGCTTCGATCAGGGGACGCGTCTACGAGCAGTACTTC. J is TRBJ2-7 and V is TRBV29-1; D perhaps matches TRBD1 (6 bases). CDR3 length equals 14 residues. Germline values: CDR1 SQVTM, CDR2 ANQGSEA. Trimming stripped 7 bases from V and 3 bases from J, with 19 bases between.

This clonotype turned up a few times. The rearrangement joins TRBV6-2 or TRBV6-3 to TRBJ1-6; D possibly corresponds to TRBD1 (6 bases). Germline CDR1 and CDR2: MNHEY and SVGEGT. Trimming shortened V by 4 bases and J by 8 bases, and 9 bases separated the two germline ends. The CDR3 contains 13 residues. CDR3 region: CASSSSGDSPLHF. CDR3 sequence (DNA): TGTGCCAGCAGTTCTTCAGGGGATTCACCCCTCCACTTT.

The CDR3 loop reads CASSLFQGGETQYF. CDR3 DNA: TGCGCCAGCAGCTTGTTTCAGGGGGGAGAGACCCAGTACTTC. The rearrangement links TRBV5-1 to TRBJ2-5; D possibly corresponds to TRBD1 (7 bases). The V gene's germline CDR1 is SGHRS and CDR2 YFSETQ. V was clipped by 1 base and J by 4 bases, with 11 bases between them. The CDR3 contains 14 residues.

J is TRBJ2-1 and V is TRBV7-6; 7 bases match TRBD1. From germline, CDR1 is SGHVS and CDR2 FNYEAQ. V lost 2 bases and J lost 3; bases outside the gene matches: 1. CDR3 size: 14 residues. The CDR3 nucleotides are TGTGCCAGCAGCTTAACAGGGGACTACAATGAGCAGTTCTTC. Protein product: CASSLTGDYNEQFF.

The rearrangement joins TRBV7-9 to TRBJ2-1; the D is unclear. V lost 5 bases, J lost 8 bases, and 10 bases lay in between. The CDR3 covers 12 residues. The germline V gene encodes CDR1 SEHNR and CDR2 FQNEAQ (reference sequence). CDR3 protein: CASSPQFHEQFF. In nucleotides, the CDR3 is TGTGCCAGCAGCCCCCAATTTCATGAGCAGTTCTTC.

This clonotype was observed many times. This chain links TRBV7-2 with TRBJ1-2; unclear D gene. V was shortened by 5 bases and J by 5 bases, with 15 bases between the two germline ends. Germline lookup yields CDR1 SGHTA and CDR2 FQGNSA. The CDR3 totals 14 residues. CDR3 region: CASSLAAILYGYTF. CDR3 DNA sequence: TGTGCCAGCAGCCTCGCGGCTATATTGTATGGCTACACCTTC.

The rearrangement links TRBV2 to TRBJ2-7; no definite D call. The CDR3 covers 12 residues. The germline V and J ends were trimmed by 11 bases and 7 bases, with 18 bases remaining between them. Germline lookup yields CDR1 SNHLY and CDR2 FYNNEI. CDR3 nucleotide sequence: TGTGCCCTCAAAAAAGTTTCGGGTGAGCAGTACTTC. It encodes CALKKVSGEQYF.

This clonotype was found many times. This chain connects TRBV7-9 to TRBJ2-1, with 16 nucleotides matching TRBD2. The J segment lost 2 bases and the V segment lost 10 bases, leaving 17 bases of the junction unmatched. The CDR3 has 20 residues. CDR1 and CDR2 (germline): SEHNR, FQNEAQ (reference sequence). CDR3: CATIPPPGLAGGLTYNEQFF. The CDR3 DNA follows: TGTGCCACCATACCCCCGCCGGGACTAGCGGGGGGGCTGACCTACAATGAGCAGTTCTTC.

V gene TRBV5-1 combines with J gene TRBJ2-1, with 16 bases lining up with TRBD2. The CDR3 is made up of 16 amino acids. Germline V gene sequence: CDR1 SGHRS, CDR2 YFSETQ. The V gene end was trimmed by 6 bases and the J gene end by 14 bases; junction bases not matched to a gene: 14. The CDR3 region has the DNA TGCGCCAGCACTCAAAACCCGGGACTAGCGGGAGGGTGGAAGTTCTTC. Its translation: CASTQNPGLAGGWKFF.

The chain carries TRBV2 and TRBJ2-5, with a possible D match to TRBD2 (6 bases). The V end was cut by 7 bases, the J end by 5 bases, with 17 bases between. Germline V gene sequence: CDR1 SNHLY, CDR2 FYNNEI. CDR3 length: 14 amino acids. CDR3 DNA sequence: TGTGCCAGCACACCCGCGGGATGGACGGAGACCCAGTACTTC. Translation: CASTPAGWTETQYF.

The chain recombines TRBV6-2 or TRBV6-3 with TRBJ1-1; D gene ambiguous. Trimming removed 7 bases from V and 2 bases from J, with 20 bases in between. This CDR3 spans 16 amino acids. CDR1 is MNHEY, CDR2 SVGEGT, per germline. Written as DNA, the CDR3 is TGTGCCAGCACCAATACCCGAAGAGGACTAAACACTGAAGCTTTCTTT. This codes for CASTNTRRGLNTEAFF.